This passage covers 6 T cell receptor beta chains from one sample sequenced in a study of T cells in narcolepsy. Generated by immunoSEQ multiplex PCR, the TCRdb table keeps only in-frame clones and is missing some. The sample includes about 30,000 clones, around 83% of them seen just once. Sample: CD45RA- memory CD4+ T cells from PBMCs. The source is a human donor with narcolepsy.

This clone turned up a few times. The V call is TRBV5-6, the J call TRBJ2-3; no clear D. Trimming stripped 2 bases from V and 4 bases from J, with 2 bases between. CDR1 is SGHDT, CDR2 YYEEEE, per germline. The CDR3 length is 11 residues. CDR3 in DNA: TGTGCCAGCAGCTTAGCAGATACGCAGTATTTT. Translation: CASSLADTQYF.

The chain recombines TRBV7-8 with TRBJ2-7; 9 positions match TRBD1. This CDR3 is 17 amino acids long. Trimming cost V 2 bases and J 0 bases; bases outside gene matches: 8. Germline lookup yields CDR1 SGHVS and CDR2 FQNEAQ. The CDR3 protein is CASSLTGQGASSYEQYF. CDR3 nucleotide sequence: TGTGCCAGCAGCTTAACGGGACAGGGCGCAAGCTCCTACGAGCAGTACTTC.

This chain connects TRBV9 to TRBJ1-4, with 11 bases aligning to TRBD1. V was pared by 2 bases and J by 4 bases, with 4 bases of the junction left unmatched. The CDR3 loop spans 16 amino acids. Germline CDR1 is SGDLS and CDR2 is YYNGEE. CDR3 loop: CASSVGQGAGNEKLFF. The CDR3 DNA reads TGTGCCAGCAGCGTCGGACAGGGGGCTGGTAATGAAAAACTGTTTTTT.

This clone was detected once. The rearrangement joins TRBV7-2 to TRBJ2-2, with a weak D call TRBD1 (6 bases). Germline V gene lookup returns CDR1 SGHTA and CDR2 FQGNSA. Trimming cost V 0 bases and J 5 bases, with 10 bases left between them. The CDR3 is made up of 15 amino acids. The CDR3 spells CASSLAAGATGELFF. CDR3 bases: TGTGCCAGCAGCTTAGCTGCAGGGGCTACCGGGGAGCTGTTTTTT.

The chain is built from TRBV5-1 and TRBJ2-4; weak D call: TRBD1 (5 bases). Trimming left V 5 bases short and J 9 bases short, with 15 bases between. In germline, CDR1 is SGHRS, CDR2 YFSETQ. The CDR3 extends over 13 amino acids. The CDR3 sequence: CASRKTALGIQYF. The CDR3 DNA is TGCGCCAGCAGGAAGACAGCCCTTGGCATTCAGTACTTC.

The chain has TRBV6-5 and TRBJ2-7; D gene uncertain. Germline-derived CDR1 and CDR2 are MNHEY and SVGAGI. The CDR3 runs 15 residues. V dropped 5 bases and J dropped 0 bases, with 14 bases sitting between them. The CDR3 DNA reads TGTGCCAGCAGTGGTCAGATTACCTTCTCCTACGAGCAGTACTTC. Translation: CASSGQITFSYEQYF.